The sequence of this T cell receptor (beta chain) was determined in a study of T cell responses to AZD1222 COVID-19 vaccine. Study observations and caveats: Baseline testing showed seropositivity in only six or seven AZD1222 recipients. Repertoires were sampled only after the peak T cell response. The sample set comprised mostly white British donors with more females, and clonal diversity was possibly underestimated.

Here immunoSEQ multiplex PCR was the method, and the copy in TCRdb shows in-frame clones only, minus some. The sample lists 170,000 or so clones, around nine tenths seen once, with over 1.2% in the top ten. With respect to this clone: What it binds is unknown.

The CDR3 extends over 14 amino acids. V lost 2 bases to trimming and J lost 3 bases, with 10 bases between them. Germline CDR1 is PRHDT and CDR2 is FYEKMQ (reference sequence). The origin of this receptor is an adult in good health. The starting material was peripheral blood, obtained on day 0 of AZD1222 vaccination. The V gene is TRBV13, the J gene TRBJ1-2; D remains unclear. In DNA form, the CDR3 reads TGTGCCAGCAGCTTAACACAGAGAGACTATGGCTACACCTTC. Its protein product is CASSLTQRDYGYTF.